This T cell receptor beta chain was recorded in a study of T cells in Graves' hyperthyroidism and ophthalmopathy. Study-level background: The authors collected peripheral blood at initial diagnosis, before any treatment.

This clonotype has only one observation. What it binds is unknown. Diagnoses rested on clinical symptoms, serum thyroxine and TRAb, thyroid ultrasound and orbital computed tomography. The study, taken as a whole, reports: The model predicted ophthalmopathy a median around 6.5 months before onset. Most clonotypes expanded in the thyroid (above 0.001) were also present in blood.

RNA transcripts provided the source from which TCR beta CDR3 regions were amplified. A set of HTBI primers served as the primers for a first-round RT-PCR of the TCR CDR3. TCRdb recomputed calls from the multiplex PCR reads with MiXCR, one row per CDR3 protein. The table lists about 640,000 distinct CDR3 sequences, less than 25% of them singletons. The clonotype was recovered from a man aged 30 to 39 with Graves' ophthalmopathy. Sequenced material: blood.

Written as DNA, the CDR3 is TGTGCCAGCACCCCGGGACAGGGGATTTACAATGAGCAGTTCTTC. This translates into CASTPGQGIYNEQFF. The chain links TRBV27 to TRBJ2-1, with TRBD1 matching over 10 bases. After removal of 7 bases from V and 4 bases from J, the junction contained 7 bases not matched to a gene. The CDR3 is 15 amino acids. From germline, CDR1 is MNHEY and CDR2 SMNVEV (reference sequence).